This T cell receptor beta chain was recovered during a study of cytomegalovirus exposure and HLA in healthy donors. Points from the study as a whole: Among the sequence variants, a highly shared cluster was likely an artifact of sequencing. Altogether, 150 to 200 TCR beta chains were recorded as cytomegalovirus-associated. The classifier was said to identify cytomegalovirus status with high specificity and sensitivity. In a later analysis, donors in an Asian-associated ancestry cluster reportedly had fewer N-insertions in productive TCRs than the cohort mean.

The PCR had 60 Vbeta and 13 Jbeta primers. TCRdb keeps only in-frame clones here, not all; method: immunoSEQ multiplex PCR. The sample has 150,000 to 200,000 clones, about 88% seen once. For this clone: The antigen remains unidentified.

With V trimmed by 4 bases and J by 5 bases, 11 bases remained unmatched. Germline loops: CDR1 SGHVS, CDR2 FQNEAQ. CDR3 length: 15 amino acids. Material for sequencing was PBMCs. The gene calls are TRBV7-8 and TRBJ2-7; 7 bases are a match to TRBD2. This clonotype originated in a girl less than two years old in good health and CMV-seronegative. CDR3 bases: TGTGCCAGCAGCTCCAAGATAGGGGAGGGAAACGAGCAGTACTTC. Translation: CASSSKIGEGNEQYF.